A single sample is the source of the 21 T cell receptor beta chains below, sequenced in a study of blood T cells in healthy people across ages. With a J-beta primer mix and a sample-barcoded 5' primer, a second PCR ran 7 to 11 cycles. TCRdb called the 5' RACE reads again in MiXCR, with one record for every CDR3 protein. This sample carries roughly 800,000 distinct CDR3 sequences, approximately 55% of them seen once, and the ten largest clones take approximately 40%. The specimen was blood. The origin of the receptors is a man aged 80 or over in good health.

On this clonotype: This could be a read error, since a much larger clone is one nucleotide away. The rearrangement uses TRBV20-1 and TRBJ2-4; 7 nucleotides align to TRBD1. Trimming at V came to 3 bases and at J to 8 bases, leaving 10 bases not matched to a gene. Germline V CDR1 and CDR2: DFQATT, SNEGSKA (reference sequence). The length of the CDR3 is 14 residues. CDR3 loop: CSASPPTGKDIQYF. Here the CDR3 DNA reads TGCAGTGCTAGTCCTCCGACAGGGAAGGACATTCAGTACTTC.

CDR3 amino acids: CASSLDGRGADTQYF. The CDR3 DNA sequence: TGTGCCAGCAGCTTAGACGGCAGAGGGGCAGATACGCAGTATTTT. This chain links TRBV7-3 with TRBJ2-3; perhaps D is TRBD1 or TRBD2 (5 bases each). The CDR3 runs to 15 residues. The germline V gene encodes CDR1 SGHTA and CDR2 FQGTGA. With 2 bases removed from V and 4 bases from J, the gap between germline ends came to 13 bases.

This clonotype was observed a few times. The rearrangement joins TRBV6-5 to TRBJ2-5; tentative D call: TRBD1 (7 bases). With 6 bases removed from V and 5 bases from J, the gap between germline ends came to 22 bases. The CDR3 covers 16 residues. Germline V CDR1 and CDR2: MNHEY, SVGAGI. CDR3 region: CASSTGWRGLKETQYF. As DNA, the CDR3 is TGTGCCAGCAGCACAGGTTGGAGGGGGCTTAAGGAGACCCAGTACTTC.

Written as DNA, the CDR3 is TGCAGTGCTAGAGATGCAGGGGGCAGCTCCTACGAGCAGTACTTC. Its protein is CSARDAGGSSYEQYF. The genes are TRBV20-1 and TRBJ2-7; 8 positions agree with TRBD1. Germline V gene sequence: CDR1 DFQATT, CDR2 SNEGSKA (reference sequence). This CDR3 comprises 15 residues. Trimming took 0 bases from V and 0 from J; bases not matched to a gene: 4.

The J gene is TRBJ2-4, the V gene TRBV4-1, with TRBD2 matching over 10 bases. The closer fit of TRBJ2-7 to the DNA end suggests the J call may be wrong. CDR1 is MGHRA, CDR2 YSYEKL, per germline. There are 16 residues in the CDR3. The chain's CDR3 is CASSQERGGLSYEQYF. The CDR3 DNA sequence: TGCGCCAGCAGCCAGGAGCGGGGGGGCCTTTCGTACGAGCAGTACTTC.

In its sample, this clonotype was seen a few times. The J gene is TRBJ2-5, the V gene TRBV20-1; D may be TRBD2 (6 bases). CDR3 size: 15 residues. Looked up from germline, CDR1 is DFQATT and CDR2 is SNEGSKA (reference sequence). Trimming stripped 0 bases from V and 11 bases from J, with 22 bases between. CDR3 region: CSARDRASGRNEQYF. The CDR3 bases are TGCAGTGCTAGAGATCGTGCCAGCGGGCGGAATGAGCAGTACTTC.

The CDR3 loop is CASRPDRDSYNEQFF. In DNA form, the CDR3 reads TGTGCCAGCAGACCGGACAGGGACTCCTACAATGAGCAGTTCTTC. The rearrangement joins TRBV7-8 to TRBJ2-1; 8 nucleotides match TRBD1. J gave up 0 bases and V 6 bases, and 4 bases lay outside the gene matches. The V gene's germline CDR1 is SGHVS and CDR2 FQNEAQ. The length of the CDR3 is 15 residues.

This chain joins TRBV6-1 and TRBJ1-1; maybe TRBD1 (6 bases). V shed 5 bases and J shed 3 bases, with 16 bases lying between them. The CDR3 is 15 residues long. Per germline, CDR1 MNHNS and CDR2 SASEGT. CDR3: CASSPKRQVHTEAFF. The CDR3 region has the DNA TGTGCCAGCAGTCCAAAAAGACAGGTCCACACTGAAGCTTTCTTT.

This clonotype has more than one count but fewer than ten. The V call is TRBV28, the J call TRBJ2-1; D ambiguous. CDR3 length: 13 residues. V was pared by 7 bases and J by 4 bases, with 11 bases between. CDR1 is MDHEN, CDR2 SYDVKM, per germline. CDR3 DNA: TGTGCCAGCACCATAGGCCGTTACAATGAGCAGTTCTTC. Encoded protein: CASTIGRYNEQFF. Full variable domain (outside the CDR3, taken from reference TRBV28 and TRBJ2-1): DVKVTQSSRYLVKRTGEKVFLECVQDMDHENMFWYRQDPGLGLRLIYFSYDVKMKEKGDIPEGYSVSREKKERFSLILESASTNQTSMYLCASTIGRYNEQFFGPGTRLTVL.

The chain carries TRBV20-1 and TRBJ2-2; D may be TRBD2 (6 bases). V shed 5 bases and J shed 3 bases, with 13 bases lying between them. The CDR3 has 14 amino acids. CDR1 and CDR2 from the germline V gene are DFQATT and SNEGSKA (reference sequence). CDR3 region: CSARGMSDTGELFF. DNA for the CDR3: TGCAGTGCTCGCGGGATGTCGGACACCGGGGAGCTGTTTTTT.

The chain uses TRBV6-1 and TRBJ2-1; tentative D call: TRBD1 (6 bases). The V end lost 6 bases, the J end lost 4 bases, and 10 bases lay between the germline ends. The V gene's germline CDR1 is MNHNS and CDR2 SASEGT. The CDR3 is made up of 13 amino acids. CDR3 amino acids: CASSGTLYNEQFF. The CDR3 DNA reads as TGTGCCAGCAGCGGGACACTTTACAATGAGCAGTTCTTC.

This clonotype was detected a few times. The J gene is TRBJ2-7, the V gene TRBV12-3 or TRBV12-4, with 7 positions matching TRBD1. V shed 6 bases and J 0 bases; nucleotides not matched to a gene: 8. This CDR3 region has 15 residues. CDR3 DNA sequence: TGTGCCAGCAGCCTACAGGGGACCCTCTCCTACGAGCAGTACTTC. Encoded protein: CASSLQGTLSYEQYF.

The V gene is TRBV20-1, the J gene TRBJ2-1; 7 nucleotides match TRBD1. The CDR3 consists of 15 residues. The junction had 6 bases not matched to a gene; V was cut back by 2 bases and J by 2 bases. The germline CDR1 and CDR2 sequences are DFQATT and SNEGSKA (reference sequence). DNA of the CDR3: TGCAGTGCTAGACTAACAGGGGTGACCTACAATGAGCAGTTCTTC. It yields the protein CSARLTGVTYNEQFF.

To note about this clonotype: One end of the junction is discordant with germline, which a read error may explain. The chain employs TRBV28 and TRBJ2-7; no reliable D call. Per the germline V gene, CDR1 is MDHEN and CDR2 is SYDVKM. This CDR3 has 13 residues. In nucleotides, the CDR3 is TGTGCCAGCAGTTTGGTGTTGGGATACGGGCAGTACTTC. As protein: CASSLVLGYGQYF. Supplemented by reference TRBV28 and TRBJ2-7, the full variable domain reads DVKVTQSSRYLVKRTGEKVFLECVQDMDHENMFWYRQDPGLGLRLIYFSYDVKMKEKGDIPEGYSVSREKKERFSLILESASTNQTSMYLCASSLVLGYGQYFGPGTRLTVT.

This chain links TRBV20-1 with TRBJ1-5, with D perhaps TRBD1 (6 bases). The germline V gene encodes CDR1 DFQATT and CDR2 SNEGSKA (reference sequence). V was clipped by 3 bases and J by 1 base, with 16 bases between them. This CDR3 region has 16 residues. In DNA, the CDR3 is TGCAGTGCTAGGCCAGGGGTGGATTGGAGCAATCAGCCCCAGCATTTT. As protein: CSARPGVDWSNQPQHF.

V usage is TRBV13 and J usage is TRBJ1-6, with TRBD1 identical over 8 bases. Per the germline V gene, CDR1 is PRHDT and CDR2 is FYEKMQ (reference sequence). The CDR3 spans 17 residues. V was clipped by 5 bases and J by 9 bases; unmatched bases: 15. In DNA form, the CDR3 reads TGTGCCAGCAGCCTTTCCCCCCCGGACAGGGAAGGTTCACCCCTCCACTTT. Translation: CASSLSPPDREGSPLHF. Complete variable domain (other parts from reference TRBV13 and TRBJ1-6): AAGVIQSPRHLIKEKRETATLKCYPIPRHDTVYWYQQGPGQDPQFLISFYEKMQSDKGSIPDRFSAQQFSDYHSELNMSSLELGDSALYFCASSLSPPDREGSPLHFGNGTRLTVT.

For this clonotype: At one end the junction does not follow the germline gene, possibly because of a read error. V gene TRBV6-5 combines with J gene TRBJ1-1, with 9 bases that match TRBD1. This CDR3 has 14 amino acids. CDR1 MNHEY and CDR2 SVGAGI come from the germline V gene. CDR3 sequence (DNA): TGTGCCAGCAGTGACTCGAGTGGGGGACAGGGAGCTTTCTTT. It translates to CASSDSSGGQGAFF.

V and J are TRBV24-1 and TRBJ2-7, with D possibly TRBD2 on 5 matching bases. Per the germline V gene, CDR1 is KGHDR and CDR2 is SFDVKD. The CDR3 loop spans 16 amino acids. Trimming removed 9 bases from V and 2 bases from J, with 22 bases in between. CDR3 DNA: TGTGCCACCGGTGGTTCGACTGCCATCGGGACCTACGAGCAGTACTTC. Protein sequence: CATGGSTAIGTYEQYF.

This clonotype was recorded once. V is TRBV2 and J is TRBJ1-4; D is ambiguous. The V end lost 1 base, the J end lost 4 bases, and 7 bases lay between the germline ends. Germline V gene lookup returns CDR1 SNHLY and CDR2 FYNNEI. The CDR3 extends over 14 amino acids. The CDR3, as DNA: TGTGCCAGCAGTGAAGACGGATTTAATGAAAAACTGTTTTTT. Protein: CASSEDGFNEKLFF.

The rearrangement joins TRBV28 to TRBJ2-7; 11 bases are a match to TRBD2. The germline CDR1 and CDR2 sequences are MDHEN and SYDVKM. The junction had 5 bases not matched to a gene; V was cut back by 9 bases and J by 1 base. This CDR3 contains 14 residues. The CDR3 DNA reads TGTGCCAGTCTGGGGACTAGCGGATCCTACGAGCAGTACTTC. Encoded protein: CASLGTSGSYEQYF.

V usage is TRBV9 and J usage is TRBJ2-7; D is undetermined. Trimming removed 0 bases at V and 6 bases at J, with 10 bases between. This CDR3 is built from 13 residues. Looked up from germline, CDR1 is SGDLS and CDR2 is YYNGEE. The CDR3 DNA reads as TGTGCCAGCAGCGTAGGAGGAAAGGGCGAGCAGTACTTC. It codes for CASSVGGKGEQYF.